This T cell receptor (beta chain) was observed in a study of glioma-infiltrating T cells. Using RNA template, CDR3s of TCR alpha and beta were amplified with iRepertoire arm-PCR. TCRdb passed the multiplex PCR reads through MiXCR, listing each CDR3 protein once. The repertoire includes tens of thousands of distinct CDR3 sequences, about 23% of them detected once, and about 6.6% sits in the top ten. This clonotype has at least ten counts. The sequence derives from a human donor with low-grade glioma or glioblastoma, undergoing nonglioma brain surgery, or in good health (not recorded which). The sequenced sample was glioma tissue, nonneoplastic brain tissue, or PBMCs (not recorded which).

The CDR3, as DNA: TGTGCCAGCAGTTACTCCCGGGCCCAGGTTAACACTGAAGCTTTCTTT. Translation gives CASSYSRAQVNTEAFF. The chain is built from TRBV6-6 and TRBJ1-1; D unclear. V was clipped by 0 bases and J by 2 bases, with 13 bases between them. The CDR3 contains 16 residues. Germline-derived CDR1 and CDR2 are MNHNY and SVGAGI (reference sequence).